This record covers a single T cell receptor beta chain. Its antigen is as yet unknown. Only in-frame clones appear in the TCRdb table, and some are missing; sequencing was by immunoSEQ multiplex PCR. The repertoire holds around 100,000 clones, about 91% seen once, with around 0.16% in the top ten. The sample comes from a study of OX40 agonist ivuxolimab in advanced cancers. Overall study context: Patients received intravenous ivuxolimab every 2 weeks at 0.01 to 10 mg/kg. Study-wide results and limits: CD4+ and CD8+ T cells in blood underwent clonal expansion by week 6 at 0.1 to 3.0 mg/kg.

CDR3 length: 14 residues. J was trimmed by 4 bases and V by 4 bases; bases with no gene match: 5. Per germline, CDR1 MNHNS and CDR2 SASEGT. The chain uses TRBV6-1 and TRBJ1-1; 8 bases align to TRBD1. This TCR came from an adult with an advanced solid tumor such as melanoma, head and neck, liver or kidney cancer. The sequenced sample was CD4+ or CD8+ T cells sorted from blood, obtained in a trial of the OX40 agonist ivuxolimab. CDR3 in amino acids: CASSGPGGITEAFF. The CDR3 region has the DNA TGTGCCAGCAGTGGCCCAGGGGGCATCACTGAAGCTTTCTTT.